These 21 T cell receptor beta chains came from one sample sequenced in a study of regulatory T cells in long-lasting Graves disease. Time point specified: newly diagnosed GD, antithyroid drugs for less than 3 months. RNA from PBMCs was the source of the TCR library. Investigators prepared the TCR beta libraries by applying iRepertoire HTBI primers and Arm-PCR of CDR3 regions. Using its own MiXCR run on the multiplex PCR reads, TCRdb lists one record per CDR3 protein. Here the sample spans approximately 390,000 distinct CDR3 sequences, about 16% being singletons. The same sample was also used in a study of T cells in Graves' hyperthyroidism and ophthalmopathy.

The material sequenced was peripheral blood mononuclear cells (PBMCs), taken at new diagnosis, from a patient treated with antithyroid drugs. The receptors shown here come from a woman under 30 with Graves disease.

This clonotype was seen repeatedly, ten times or more. The V and J genes are TRBV10-2 and TRBJ2-7; D gene unclear. V shed 3 bases and J shed 5 bases, with 5 bases lying between them. There are 11 residues in the CDR3. Germline loops: CDR1 WSHSY, CDR2 SAAADI. The CDR3 DNA reads TGCGCCAGCAGTGATTCGGACGAGCAGTACTTC. Translated, it gives CASSDSDEQYF.

Points on this clonotype: The junction differs from germline at one of its ends, possibly a read error. The chain joins TRBV5-1 to TRBJ2-1; TRBD2 might be the D (6 bases). The length of the CDR3 is 14 residues. The germline V gene encodes CDR1 SGHRS and CDR2 YFSETQ. CDR3: CASTVLGGYDEQFF. The CDR3 bases are TGTGCCAGCACCGTCCTGGGGGGTTACGATGAGCAGTTCTTC.

This clonotype appeared many times. J is TRBJ2-5 and V is TRBV5-1; the D gene is possibly TRBD1 (6 bases). The CDR3 is 14 amino acids. V gave up 3 bases and J gave up 5 bases, with 14 bases separating them. Germline values: CDR1 SGHRS, CDR2 YFSETQ. CDR3 coding DNA: TGCGCCAGCAGCTCCTCCCGGACAGATGAGACCCAGTACTTC. Protein product: CASSSSRTDETQYF.

Many counts were recorded for this clonotype. V and J are TRBV12-3 or TRBV12-4 and TRBJ2-1; weak D call: TRBD2 (7 bases). The CDR3 loop spans 15 amino acids. Deletions cut 6 bases from V and 4 bases from J, with 16 bases between. The CDR3 nucleotides read TGTGCCAGCAGCCCCTCCGCGGGGGCATACAATGAGCAGTTCTTC. As protein: CASSPSAGAYNEQFF.

The table lists this clonotype with many counts. The junction departs from the called germline gene at one end, perhaps through a read error. The genes are TRBV5-1 and TRBJ2-3, with 9 bases that match TRBD2. Germline V gene data show CDR1 as SGHRS and CDR2 as YFSETQ. This CDR3 is 16 amino acids long. The CDR3: CASSLAGGGAADTQYF. The CDR3 DNA reads as TGTGCCAGCAGCTTAGCCGGCGGGGGGGCTGCAGATACGCAGTATTTT.

This clonotype has at least ten counts. This chain connects TRBV11-2 to TRBJ2-1, with TRBD1 identical over 7 bases. The germline V gene has CDR1 SGHAT and CDR2 FQNNGV. The junction had 12 bases not matched to a gene; V was cut back by 6 bases and J by 4 bases. There are 16 residues in the CDR3. CDR3 DNA sequence: TGTGCCAGCAGTTCCCTCGGCCCGGACAGGTACAATGAGCAGTTCTTC. This gives the protein CASSSLGPDRYNEQFF.

In this sample, this clonotype turned up many times. V usage is TRBV5-6 and J usage is TRBJ1-4; 10 bases are shared with TRBD1. Germline-derived CDR1 and CDR2 are SGHDT and YYEEEE. V was pared by 4 bases and J by 5 bases, with 5 bases of the junction left unmatched. The CDR3 sequence is 15 residues long. The CDR3 bases are TGTGCCAGCAGCCAGGGGACAGGGGTCAATGAAAAACTGTTTTTT. Protein: CASSQGTGVNEKLFF.

This clonotype has at least ten counts. The genes are TRBV5-1 and TRBJ2-1; 11 bases are shared with TRBD1. The CDR3 contains 15 residues. V was clipped by 4 bases and J by 7 bases; unmatched bases: 7. Per germline, CDR1 SGHRS and CDR2 YFSETQ. The CDR3 nucleotides read TGCGCCAGCAGCCCGGGACAGGGGGACACGAATGAGCAGTTCTTC. It translates to CASSPGQGDTNEQFF.

This clonotype was detected many times. The rearrangement joins TRBV5-1 to TRBJ2-1; D is perhaps TRBD2 (7 bases). This CDR3 region has 16 residues. Trimming removed 4 bases at V and 0 bases at J, with 14 bases between. Germline V gives CDR1 SGHRS, CDR2 YFSETQ. This CDR3 reads CASSGGAGSSYNEQFF. CDR3 bases: TGCGCCAGCAGCGGGGGGGCGGGGAGCTCCTACAATGAGCAGTTCTTC.

This clonotype has at least ten counts. The chain joins TRBV4-1 to TRBJ1-2, with D hard to call. CDR3 size: 15 residues. Trimming pared 4 bases from V and 0 bases from J, leaving 12 bases between. Germline V lookup: CDR1 MGHRA, CDR2 YSYEKL. The CDR3 nucleotides are TGCGCCAGCAGCCTTAGTAGTGGCACTAACTATGGCTACACCTTC. Its protein is CASSLSSGTNYGYTF.

J is TRBJ1-2 and V is TRBV28; no firm D call. The germline V gene encodes CDR1 MDHEN and CDR2 SYDVKM. V was clipped by 4 bases and J by 2 bases, with 5 bases between them. CDR3 length: 12 amino acids. CDR3 nucleotide sequence: TGTGCCAGCAGTTACGAAAACTATGGCTACACCTTC. Its translation is CASSYENYGYTF.

This clonotype was observed many times. The rearrangement uses TRBV2 and TRBJ2-1; 7 positions match TRBD2. V was pared by 6 bases and J by 9 bases, with 5 bases of the junction left unmatched. The CDR3 covers 12 residues. Germline V lookup: CDR1 SNHLY, CDR2 FYNNEI. The CDR3 sequence is CASRGWTSEQFF. CDR3 nucleotide sequence: TGTGCCAGCAGGGGGTGGACTAGTGAGCAGTTCTTC.

Many counts were recorded for this clonotype. The genes are TRBV10-3 and TRBJ1-1; D is possibly TRBD1 (5 bases). V lost 4 bases and J lost 3, with 6 bases in between. This CDR3 has 12 amino acids. Germline V gene data show CDR1 as ENHRY and CDR2 as SYGVKD. The CDR3, as DNA: TGTGCCATCAGTGCGGGGGACACTGAAGCTTTCTTT. Encoded protein: CAISAGDTEAFF.

This clonotype was counted ten times or more. Here the CDR3 DNA reads TGCGCCAGCAGCCTCCAGGGAATTAGCTCTGGAAACACCATATATTTT. It encodes CASSLQGISSGNTIYF. The V call is TRBV5-1, the J call TRBJ1-3; D might be TRBD1 (5 bases). CDR1 is SGHRS, CDR2 YFSETQ, per germline. The CDR3 extends over 16 amino acids. The V end lost 4 bases, the J end lost 0 bases, and 14 bases lay between the germline ends. The whole variable domain, remainder taken from reference TRBV5-1 and TRBJ1-3, is KAGVTQTPRYLIKTRGQQVTLSCSPISGHRSVSWYQQTPGQGLQFLFEYFSETQRNKGNFPGRFSGRQFSNSRSEMNVSTLELGDSALYLCASSLQGISSGNTIYFGEGSWLTVV.

The rearrangement uses TRBV7-6 and TRBJ2-7; tentatively, D is TRBD1 (5 bases). Trimming took off 5 bases at V and 1 base at J, with 12 bases between the two ends. Per germline, CDR1 SGHVS and CDR2 FNYEAQ. CDR3 length: 14 residues. The CDR3 nucleotides read TGTGCCAGCAGCCCAGGGCCAGGTTCCTACGAGCAGTACTTC. It yields the protein CASSPGPGSYEQYF.

This clonotype was detected many times. The rearrangement links TRBV3-1 to TRBJ2-1; 7 bases align to TRBD1. Germline V gene data show CDR1 as LGHDT and CDR2 as YNNKEL (reference sequence). The CDR3 runs 19 residues. V lost 0 bases to trimming and J lost 3 bases; unmatched junction nucleotides: 14. The CDR3 nucleotides are TGTGCCAGCAGCCAAGATCATTTCTCACGACAGGGCTTCTACAATGAGCAGTTCTTC. Amino acid sequence: CASSQDHFSRQGFYNEQFF.

This clonotype was observed a handful of times. The rearrangement joins TRBV4-1 to TRBJ2-3; D ambiguous. With 1 base removed from V and 1 base from J, the gap between germline ends came to 6 bases. From germline, CDR1 is MGHRA and CDR2 YSYEKL. This CDR3 contains 14 residues. For the CDR3, the DNA is TGCGCCAGCAGCCAAGCAACCGGCACAGATACGCAGTATTTT. Its translation: CASSQATGTDTQYF.

This clonotype was seen ten or more times. The CDR3 loop is CASSKRADTQYF. Here the CDR3 DNA reads TGTGCCAGCAGCAAAAGGGCAGATACGCAGTATTTT. The V and J genes are TRBV11-2 and TRBJ2-3; D is undetermined. The CDR3 is 12 residues long. Deletions cut 5 bases from V and 4 bases from J, with 7 bases between. The germline CDR1 and CDR2 sequences are SGHAT and FQNNGV.

This clonotype was picked up many times. The chain carries TRBV29-1 and TRBJ1-1; D may be TRBD1 (5 bases). The CDR3 runs to 15 residues. V was pared by 7 bases and J by 7 bases, with 25 bases between. The germline CDR1 and CDR2 sequences are SQVTM and ANQGSEA. The CDR3 sequence: CSDHPSRATQREAFF. The CDR3 coding sequence is TGCAGCGACCACCCATCCAGGGCAACGCAACGTGAAGCTTTCTTT.

This clonotype was found a few times. V gene TRBV6-2 or TRBV6-3 combines with J gene TRBJ1-4, with a weak D call TRBD1 (5 bases). Germline V gene sequence: CDR1 MNHEY, CDR2 SVGEGT. V dropped 2 bases and J dropped 6 bases, with 10 bases sitting between them. The CDR3 has 14 amino acids. In nucleotides, the CDR3 is TGTGCCAGCAGTTACGGCCAAGGGGATGAAAAACTGTTTTTT. Its translation: CASSYGQGDEKLFF.

At least ten counts were recorded for this clonotype. CDR3 DNA: TGTGCCAGCAGTTATACCCTCTATGGCTACACCTTC. It specifies CASSYTLYGYTF. The chain is built from TRBV6-2 or TRBV6-3 and TRBJ1-2; D is undetermined. The CDR3 runs 12 residues. Trimming left V 3 bases short and J 4 bases short, with 6 bases between. Germline V gene lookup returns CDR1 MNHEY and CDR2 SVGEGT.